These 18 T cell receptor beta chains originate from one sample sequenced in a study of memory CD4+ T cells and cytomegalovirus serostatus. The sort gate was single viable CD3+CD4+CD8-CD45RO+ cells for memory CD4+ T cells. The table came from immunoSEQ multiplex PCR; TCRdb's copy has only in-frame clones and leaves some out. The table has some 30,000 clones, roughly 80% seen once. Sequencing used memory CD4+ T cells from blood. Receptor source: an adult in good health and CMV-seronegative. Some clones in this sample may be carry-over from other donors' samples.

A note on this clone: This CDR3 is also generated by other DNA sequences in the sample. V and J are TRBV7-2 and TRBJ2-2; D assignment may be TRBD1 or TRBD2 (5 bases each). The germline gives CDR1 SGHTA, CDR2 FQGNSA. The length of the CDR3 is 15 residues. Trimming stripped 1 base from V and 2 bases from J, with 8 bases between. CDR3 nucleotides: TGTGCCAGCAGCTTAGGAGGGGCCAACACCGGGGAGCTGTTTTTT. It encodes CASSLGGANTGELFF.

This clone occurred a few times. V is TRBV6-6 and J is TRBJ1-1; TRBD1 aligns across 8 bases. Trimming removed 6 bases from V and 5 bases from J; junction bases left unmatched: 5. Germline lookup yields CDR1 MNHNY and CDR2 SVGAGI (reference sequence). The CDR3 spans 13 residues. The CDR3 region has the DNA TGTGCCAGCAGAGACAGGGGAGGGACTGAAGCTTTCTTT. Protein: CASRDRGGTEAFF.

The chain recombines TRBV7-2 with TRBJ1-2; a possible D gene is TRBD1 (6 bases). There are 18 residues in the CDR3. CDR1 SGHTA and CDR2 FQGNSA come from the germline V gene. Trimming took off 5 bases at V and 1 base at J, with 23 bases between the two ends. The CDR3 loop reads CASSPRRTGNTINYGYTF. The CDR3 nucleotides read TGTGCCAGCAGCCCCCGTCGCACAGGGAATACGATTAACTATGGCTACACCTTC.

CDR3 DNA sequence: TGTGCCAGCTCACCGGAACCTGTTGCAGACTATGGCTACACCTTC. As protein: CASSPEPVADYGYTF. The chain joins TRBV18 to TRBJ1-2; D is uncertain. Looked up from germline, CDR1 is KGHSH and CDR2 is LQKENI. Deletions cut 3 bases from V and 3 bases from J, with 14 bases between. The CDR3 consists of 15 residues.

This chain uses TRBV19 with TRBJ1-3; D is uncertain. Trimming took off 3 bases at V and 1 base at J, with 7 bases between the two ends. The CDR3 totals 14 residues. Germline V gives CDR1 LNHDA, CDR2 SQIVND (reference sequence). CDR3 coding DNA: TGTGCCAGTAGTATTGGGCCATCTGGAAACACCATATATTTT. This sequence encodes CASSIGPSGNTIYF. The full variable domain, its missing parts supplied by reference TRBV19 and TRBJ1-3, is DGGITQSPKYLFRKEGQNVTLSCEQNLNHDAMYWYRQDPGQGLRLIYYSQIVNDFQKGDIAEGYSVSREKKESFPLTVTSAQKNPTAFYLCASSIGPSGNTIYFGEGSWLTVV.

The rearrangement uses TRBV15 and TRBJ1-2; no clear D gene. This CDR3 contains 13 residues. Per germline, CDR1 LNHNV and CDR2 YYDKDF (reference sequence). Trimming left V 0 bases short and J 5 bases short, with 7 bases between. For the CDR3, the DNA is TGTGCCACCAGCAGAGAGAGAGTTTATGGCTACACCTTC. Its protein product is CATSRERVYGYTF.

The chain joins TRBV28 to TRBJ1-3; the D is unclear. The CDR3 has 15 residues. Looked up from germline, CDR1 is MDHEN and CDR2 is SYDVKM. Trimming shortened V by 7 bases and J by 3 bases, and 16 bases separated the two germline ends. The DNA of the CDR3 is TGTGCCAGCAACCGCGGGCCCAGGCTTGGAAACACCATATATTTT. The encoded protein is CASNRGPRLGNTIYF.

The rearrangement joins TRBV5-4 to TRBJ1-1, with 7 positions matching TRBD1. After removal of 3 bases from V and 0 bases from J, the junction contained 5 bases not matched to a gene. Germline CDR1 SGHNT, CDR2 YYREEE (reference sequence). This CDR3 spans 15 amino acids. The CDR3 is CASSSRTGLNTEAFF. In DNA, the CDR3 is TGTGCCAGCAGCTCCAGGACAGGACTGAACACTGAAGCTTTCTTT.

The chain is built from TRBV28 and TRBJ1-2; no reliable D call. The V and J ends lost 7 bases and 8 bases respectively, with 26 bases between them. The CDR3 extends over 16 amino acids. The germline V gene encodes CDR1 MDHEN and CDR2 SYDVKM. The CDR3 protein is CASTDTQAASNGGYTF. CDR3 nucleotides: TGTGCCAGCACCGACACCCAGGCAGCATCAAACGGCGGCTACACCTTC.

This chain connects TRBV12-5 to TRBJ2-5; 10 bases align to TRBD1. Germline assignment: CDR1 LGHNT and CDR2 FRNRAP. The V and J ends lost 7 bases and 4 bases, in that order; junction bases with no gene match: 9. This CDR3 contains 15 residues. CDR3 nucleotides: TGTGCTAGTGCCTCGGGACAGGGGAATGGAGAGACCCAGTACTTC. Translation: CASASGQGNGETQYF.

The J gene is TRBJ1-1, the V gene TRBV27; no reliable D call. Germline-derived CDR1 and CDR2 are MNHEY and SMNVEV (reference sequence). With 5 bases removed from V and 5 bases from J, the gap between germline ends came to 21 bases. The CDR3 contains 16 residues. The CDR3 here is CASSPRPRGVRTEAFF. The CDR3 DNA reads TGTGCCAGCAGTCCCCGTCCACGGGGAGTGAGGACTGAAGCTTTCTTT.

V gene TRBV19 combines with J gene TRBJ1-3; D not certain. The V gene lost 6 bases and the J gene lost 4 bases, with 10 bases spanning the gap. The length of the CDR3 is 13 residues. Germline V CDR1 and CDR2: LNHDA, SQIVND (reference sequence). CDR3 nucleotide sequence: TGTGCCAGTAGCGGGTTTTCCGGAAACACCATATATTTT. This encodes CASSGFSGNTIYF.

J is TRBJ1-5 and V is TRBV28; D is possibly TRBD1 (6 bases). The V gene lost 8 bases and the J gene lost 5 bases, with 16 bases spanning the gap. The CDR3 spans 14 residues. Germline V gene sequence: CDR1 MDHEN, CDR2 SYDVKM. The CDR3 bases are TGTGCCAGCCGAGGGGGGATTAAGGATCAGCCCCAGCATTTT. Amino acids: CASRGGIKDQPQHF.

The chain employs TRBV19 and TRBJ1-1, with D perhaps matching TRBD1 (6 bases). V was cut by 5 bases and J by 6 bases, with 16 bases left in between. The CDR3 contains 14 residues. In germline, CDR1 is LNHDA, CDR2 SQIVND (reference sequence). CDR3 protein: CASSFSPDSPEAFF. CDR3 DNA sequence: TGTGCCAGTAGTTTTTCTCCGGACAGTCCTGAAGCTTTCTTT.

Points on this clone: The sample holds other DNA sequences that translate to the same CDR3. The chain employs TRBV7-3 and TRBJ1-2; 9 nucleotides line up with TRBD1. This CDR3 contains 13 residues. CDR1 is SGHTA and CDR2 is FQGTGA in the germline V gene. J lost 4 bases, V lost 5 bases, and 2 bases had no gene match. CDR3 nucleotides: TGTGCCAGCAGCCAGGACAGGGGCTATGGCTACACCTTC. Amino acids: CASSQDRGYGYTF.

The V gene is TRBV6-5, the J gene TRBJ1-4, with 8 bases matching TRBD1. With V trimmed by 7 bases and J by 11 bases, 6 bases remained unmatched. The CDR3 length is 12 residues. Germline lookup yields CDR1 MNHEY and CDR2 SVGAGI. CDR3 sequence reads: CASTDTGGKLFF. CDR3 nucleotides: TGTGCCAGCACCGACACAGGGGGTAAACTGTTTTTT.

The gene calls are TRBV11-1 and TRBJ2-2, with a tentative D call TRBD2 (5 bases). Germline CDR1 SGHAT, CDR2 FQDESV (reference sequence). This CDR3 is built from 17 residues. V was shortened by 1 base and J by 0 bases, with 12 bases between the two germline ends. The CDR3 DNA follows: TGTGCCAGCAGCTTAGTCCCGGGGTTGTCGAACACCGGGGAGCTGTTTTTT. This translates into CASSLVPGLSNTGELFF.

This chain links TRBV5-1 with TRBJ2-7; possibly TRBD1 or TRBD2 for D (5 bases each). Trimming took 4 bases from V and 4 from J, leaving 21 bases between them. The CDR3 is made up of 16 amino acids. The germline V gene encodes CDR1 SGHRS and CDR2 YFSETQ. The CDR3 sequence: CASSQSYGASGYEQYF. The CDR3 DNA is TGCGCCAGCAGCCAAAGCTACGGGGCGAGTGGGTACGAGCAGTACTTC.